These T cell receptor beta chains were read from a single sample in a study of blood T cell repertoires in COVID-19. The protocol was immunoSEQ multiplex PCR, while the TCRdb copy is restricted to in-frame clones and leaves out a portion. Of fewer than 250,000 clones detected, more than 85% appear once; the ten largest clones hold 0.55% to 0.75%. The sequencing input was peripheral blood. The source of these receptors is a man in his forties with acute or convalescent COVID-19. Each CDR3 is given with its conserved first and last residue.

V,length,CDR3
TRBV7-9,17,CASGKSGLAGVDHEQYF
TRBV18,13,CASSLTGDYGYTF
TRBV7-9,17,CASSLGTGGGVTYEQYF
TRBV5-1,17,CASSLATVRQGRRGYTF
TRBV9,18,CASSVHLWGQGSYNEQFF
TRBV6-6,18,CASSPGPLAGRRTGELFF
TRBV5-5,15,CASSLASQGAHEQYF
TRBV27,13,CASSLRSNQPQHF
TRBV5-8,18,CASSTGTGGAGVGQPQHF
TRBV12-3/TRBV12-4,12,CASSYPRETQYF
TRBV28,16,CASSLPDRAGANVLTF
TRBV19,13,CASSIMGTYEQYF
TRBV11-2,14,CASSLTLAADTQYF
TRBV3-1/TRBV3-2,13,CASSQQGRTEAFF
TRBV5-4,12,CASSLGSTEAFF
TRBV10-2,14,CASRGLATNEKLFF
TRBV28,13,CASSLGQNYGYTF
TRBV11-2,16,CASSLGGGVSTDTQYF
TRBV6-5,15,CASMDTGGFSYEQYF
TRBV28,13,CASSFSSNTEAFF
TRBV7-6,12,CASSLGGLEAFF
TRBV24-1,11,CATSDGTEQFF
TRBV21-1,16,CASGRGQLATNEKLFF
TRBV13,14,CASSLLRDRVFYTF
TRBV5-4,15,CASSLRGWVTDTQYF
TRBV6-6,15,CASSWDSVVADTQYF
TRBV29-1,13,CSVERGGMETQYF
TRBV4-1,15,CASSQEDRNSYEQYF
TRBV3-1/TRBV3-2,15,CASSQGGLAWETQYF
TRBV11-2,16,CASSTPGLGVGGEQYF
TRBV18,15,CASQPGTGADYGYTF
TRBV5-5,11,CASSSYNEQFF
TRBV7-9,14,CASSLGAGSEKLFF
TRBV19,15,CASKVSSSGANVLTF
TRBV7-2,15,CASSSLPSSNQPQHF
TRBV24-1,14,CATSDRSSGDEQFF
TRBV5-1,15,CASSFLAGDSYEQYF
TRBV19,14,CASSLSGGAAEQYF
TRBV6-5,12,CASRGRVVAKTF
TRBV6-2/TRBV6-3,20,CASSYSRGYLGQGRTGELFF
TRBV7-2,17,CASSPRTGVSSGNTIYF
TRBV6-5,13,CASRMGQPYGYTF
TRBV30,11,CAWTHGTEAFF
TRBV5-1,15,CASSLLASSSYEQYF
TRBV6-5,14,CASNTGTGGHEQYF
TRBV5-4,13,CASSWTGAYGYTF
TRBV6-5,12,CASSQDRVGYTF
TRBV3-1/TRBV3-2,13,CASSPRDTGELFF
TRBV6-1,11,CASSEPHEQYF